The 25 T cell receptor beta chains below were found in one sample sequenced in a study of lymphopenia after photon versus proton radiotherapy. Profiled with immunoSEQ multiplex PCR; TCRdb holds only in-frame clones, not every one. The sample carries about 12,000 clones, about 85% recorded once. The sequenced sample was peripheral blood, obtained from a patient treated with photon-based radiotherapy. The origin of the receptors is a man in his 60s with pancreatic cancer.

The V call is TRBV4-1, the J call TRBJ1-5; D perhaps matches TRBD1 (5 bases). V gave up 0 bases and J gave up 2 bases, with 14 bases separating them. This CDR3 contains 17 residues. The germline CDR1 and CDR2 sequences are MGHRA and YSYEKL. Here the CDR3 DNA reads TGCGCCAGCAGCCAAGATGTCGGCAGAGGGGGCAATCAGCCCCAGCATTTT. Its protein product is CASSQDVGRGGNQPQHF.

The CDR3 DNA follows: TGTGCCAGCAGCCGCGAGCGGGGGGGACACAATGAGCAGTTCTTC. It codes for CASSRERGGHNEQFF. This chain uses TRBV11-2 with TRBJ2-1, with 10 bases that match TRBD2. CDR3 length: 15 residues. CDR1 and CDR2 from the germline V gene are SGHAT and FQNNGV. J lost 5 bases, V lost 5 bases, and 6 bases had no gene match.

This clone was observed a handful of times. J is TRBJ2-2 and V is TRBV9; 7 bases align to TRBD2. The CDR3 is made up of 12 amino acids. CDR1 is SGDLS, CDR2 YYNGEE, per germline. The junction had 3 bases not matched to a gene; V was cut back by 3 bases and J by 10 bases. CDR3 amino acids: CASSDLAEELFF. The CDR3 bases are TGTGCCAGCAGCGATCTAGCGGAGGAGCTGTTTTTT.

The V gene is TRBV6-5, the J gene TRBJ1-4; TRBD1 might be the D (5 bases). In germline, CDR1 is MNHEY, CDR2 SVGAGI. V was cut by 6 bases and J by 4 bases, with 12 bases left in between. CDR3 size: 14 residues. This chain's CDR3 is CASRPGLDNEKLFF. In DNA form, the CDR3 reads TGTGCCAGCAGACCGGGACTTGATAATGAAAAACTGTTTTTT.

V usage is TRBV9 and J usage is TRBJ2-7, with a possible D match to TRBD1 (5 bases). The CDR3 is made up of 14 amino acids. V shed 3 bases and J shed 0 bases, with 10 bases lying between them. Germline lookup yields CDR1 SGDLS and CDR2 YYNGEE. CDR3 DNA sequence: TGTGCCAGCAGCGAAGGACATACCTCCTACGAGCAGTACTTC. It translates to CASSEGHTSYEQYF.

CDR3 nucleotides: TGTGCCAGCTCACCAACGTTTCGGACATCTCAAAGCTCCTACGAGCAGTACTTC. Translated, it gives CASSPTFRTSQSSYEQYF. V usage is TRBV18 and J usage is TRBJ2-7; tentatively, D is TRBD1 (5 bases). CDR1 and CDR2 (germline): KGHSH, LQKENI. This CDR3 comprises 18 residues. V lost 2 bases, J lost 0 bases, and 20 bases lay in between.

V gene TRBV7-9 combines with J gene TRBJ2-3; tentatively, D is TRBD1 (5 bases). The germline gives CDR1 SEHNR, CDR2 FQNEAQ (reference sequence). V shed 5 bases and J shed 2 bases, with 23 bases lying between them. The CDR3 consists of 18 residues. The CDR3 nucleotides are TGTGCCAGCAGCCGACAGTCCTTTGGGGCCGTCCTCACAGATACGCAGTATTTT. Translation: CASSRQSFGAVLTDTQYF.

The chain is built from TRBV10-3 and TRBJ1-2, with no clear D. Germline CDR1 reads ENHRY; CDR2 reads SYGVKD. This CDR3 has 15 residues. V lost 4 bases and J 2 bases, leaving 14 bases between the germline ends. CDR3 coding DNA: TGTGCCATCAGTGGAGTTGCAGGTCAAAACTATGGCTACACCTTC. Protein: CAISGVAGQNYGYTF.

This clone was seen a few times. V and J are TRBV7-3 and TRBJ1-6; D perhaps matches TRBD1 (5 bases). V lost 5 bases and J 5 bases, leaving 13 bases between the germline ends. Germline CDR1 reads SGHTA; CDR2 reads FQGTGA. This CDR3 contains 15 residues. DNA of the CDR3: TGTGCCAGCAGCCGCCAGGGCAGCCATAATTCACCCCTCCACTTT. This encodes CASSRQGSHNSPLHF.

CDR3 residues: CASSHTGGAYEQYF. CDR3 sequence (DNA): TGTGCCAGCAGCCATACAGGGGGAGCGTACGAGCAGTACTTC. The V and J genes are TRBV6-5 and TRBJ2-7; 8 bases fit TRBD1. This CDR3 spans 14 amino acids. Germline loops: CDR1 MNHEY, CDR2 SVGAGI. V dropped 6 bases and J dropped 4; count of bases not matched to a gene: 8.

The table lists this clone with a count of one. V and J are TRBV4-1 and TRBJ1-2; D possibly corresponds to TRBD1 (5 bases). The CDR3 has 14 residues. Looked up from germline, CDR1 is MGHRA and CDR2 is YSYEKL. With 1 base removed from V and 0 bases from J, the gap between germline ends came to 6 bases. The CDR3 here is CASSQAGANYGYTF. CDR3 nucleotide sequence: TGCGCCAGCAGCCAAGCGGGGGCTAACTATGGCTACACCTTC.

This chain joins TRBV19 and TRBJ1-2; D may be TRBD1 (5 bases). The CDR3 consists of 15 residues. Germline V gives CDR1 LNHDA, CDR2 SQIVND (reference sequence). The germline V and J ends were trimmed by 10 bases and 8 bases, with 26 bases remaining between them. CDR3 DNA: TGTGCCAACCCCAAAGCCCCGGGGCCCTTGAGCGGCTACACCTTC. It codes for CANPKAPGPLSGYTF.

The V call is TRBV5-6, the J call TRBJ1-3; D is ambiguous. Germline V gene data show CDR1 as SGHDT and CDR2 as YYEEEE. CDR3 size: 16 residues. The V gene lost 2 bases and the J gene lost 2 bases, with 14 bases spanning the gap. The CDR3 sequence is CASSFLGEGTGNTIYF. The DNA of the CDR3 is TGTGCCAGCAGCTTCCTAGGCGAGGGTACTGGAAACACCATATATTTT.

The chain couples TRBV7-2 to TRBJ2-3; no clear D gene. Trimming stripped 6 bases from V and 0 bases from J, with 7 bases between. This CDR3 region has 13 residues. Germline CDR1 reads SGHTA; CDR2 reads FQGNSA. CDR3 coding DNA: TGTGCCAGCAGACGCCGGAGCACAGATACGCAGTATTTT. This translates into CASRRRSTDTQYF.

The chain couples TRBV4-1 to TRBJ2-5; D ambiguous. CDR3 length: 15 residues. V lost 2 bases, J lost 3 bases, and 13 bases lay in between. Germline V gene sequence: CDR1 MGHRA, CDR2 YSYEKL. The CDR3 coding sequence is TGCGCCAGCAGCCAAAAAGAGGTCAGCAAAGAGACCCAGTACTTC. Translated, it gives CASSQKEVSKETQYF.

V gene TRBV6-6 combines with J gene TRBJ2-5, with 12 bases identical to TRBD2. Losses at the gene ends were 5 bases for V and 1 base for J; bases not matched to a gene: 5. Germline V CDR1 and CDR2: MNHNY, SVGAGI (reference sequence). The CDR3 has 16 amino acids. DNA for the CDR3: TGTGCCAGCAGTAAACGGACTAGCGGGGCCCAAGAGACCCAGTACTTC. Its protein is CASSKRTSGAQETQYF.

The V gene is TRBV7-3, the J gene TRBJ2-1; D may correspond to TRBD1 or TRBD2 (5 bases each). Trimming shortened V by 1 base and J by 9 bases, and 16 bases separated the two germline ends. The CDR3 has 15 residues. CDR1 is SGHTA and CDR2 is FQGTGA in the germline V gene. In DNA, the CDR3 is TGTGCCAGCAGCTTAAGGGGACCCACAGCCGGTGAGCAGTTCTTC. Residues: CASSLRGPTAGEQFF.

The chain couples TRBV5-8 to TRBJ2-5; 9 nucleotides line up with TRBD2. The germline V gene encodes CDR1 SGHTS and CDR2 YDEGEE. Trimming took 2 bases from V and 6 from J; bases not matched to a gene: 8. The CDR3 runs 15 residues. In DNA, the CDR3 is TGTGCCAGCAGCTTCGGCGGGGGGGCCGACAAGACCCAGTACTTC. Residues: CASSFGGGADKTQYF.

V usage is TRBV18 and J usage is TRBJ2-7; 8 bases map to TRBD1. After removal of 6 bases from V and 3 bases from J, the junction contained 13 bases not matched to a gene. Germline V gene lookup returns CDR1 KGHSH and CDR2 LQKENI. The CDR3 sequence is 16 residues long. CDR3 loop: CASSVTGGEGIYEQYF. The DNA for the CDR3 is TGTGCCAGCTCGGTCACAGGGGGTGAGGGGATCTACGAGCAGTACTTC.

The chain uses TRBV27 and TRBJ1-6; D is undetermined. The CDR3 is 14 residues long. CDR1 and CDR2 from the germline V gene are MNHEY and SMNVEV (reference sequence). Trimming stripped 3 bases from V and 6 bases from J, with 9 bases between. The CDR3 bases are TGTGCCAGCAGTTTGCGGCAGAGTAATTCACCCCTCCACTTT. As protein: CASSLRQSNSPLHF.

This sequence joins TRBV27 and TRBJ2-1; D might be TRBD1 (7 bases). Looked up from germline, CDR1 is MNHEY and CDR2 is SMNVEV (reference sequence). There are 15 residues in the CDR3. V dropped 6 bases and J dropped 7 bases, with 19 bases sitting between them. The CDR3 bases are TGTGCCAGCAGCTCGCGCAACAGGGGAGGTAATGAGCAGTTCTTC. Its translation is CASSSRNRGGNEQFF.

This chain connects TRBV5-1 to TRBJ2-5, with TRBD2 matching over 8 bases. Germline V gene sequence: CDR1 SGHRS, CDR2 YFSETQ. This CDR3 region has 15 residues. J gave up 4 bases and V 1 base, and 6 bases lay outside the gene matches. In nucleotides, the CDR3 is TGCGCCAGCAGCTTGATCGGGGGGGACCTAGAGACCCAGTACTTC. Protein product: CASSLIGGDLETQYF.

The chain couples TRBV19 to TRBJ1-1, with a possible D match to TRBD1 (6 bases). Deletions cut 0 bases from V and 7 bases from J, with 21 bases between. The CDR3 totals 17 residues. Germline CDR1 LNHDA, CDR2 SQIVND (reference sequence). CDR3 coding DNA: TGTGCCAGTAGTATAGATCTTTGGGGGGCGCGAGGCTATGAAGCTTTCTTT. Its translation: CASSIDLWGARGYEAFF.

The chain combines TRBV30 with TRBJ2-3; a weak D match, TRBD2 (5 bases). This CDR3 spans 13 amino acids. V lost 0 bases, J lost 12 bases, and 16 bases lay in between. In germline, CDR1 is GTSNPN, CDR2 SVGIG (reference sequence). The CDR3 here is CAWSVLGSGGQYF. In DNA form, the CDR3 reads TGTGCCTGGAGTGTTTTGGGCAGTGGAGGACAGTATTTT.

V gene TRBV19 combines with J gene TRBJ1-4, with 7 bases identical to TRBD1. V shed 6 bases, J shed 3 bases, and the junction held 13 bases outside the gene matches. From germline, CDR1 is LNHDA and CDR2 SQIVND (reference sequence). The CDR3 has 17 residues. CDR3 in DNA: TGTGCCAGTAGAGTGACAGGGATCTCTCTTGCTAATGAAAAACTGTTTTTT. It specifies CASRVTGISLANEKLFF.